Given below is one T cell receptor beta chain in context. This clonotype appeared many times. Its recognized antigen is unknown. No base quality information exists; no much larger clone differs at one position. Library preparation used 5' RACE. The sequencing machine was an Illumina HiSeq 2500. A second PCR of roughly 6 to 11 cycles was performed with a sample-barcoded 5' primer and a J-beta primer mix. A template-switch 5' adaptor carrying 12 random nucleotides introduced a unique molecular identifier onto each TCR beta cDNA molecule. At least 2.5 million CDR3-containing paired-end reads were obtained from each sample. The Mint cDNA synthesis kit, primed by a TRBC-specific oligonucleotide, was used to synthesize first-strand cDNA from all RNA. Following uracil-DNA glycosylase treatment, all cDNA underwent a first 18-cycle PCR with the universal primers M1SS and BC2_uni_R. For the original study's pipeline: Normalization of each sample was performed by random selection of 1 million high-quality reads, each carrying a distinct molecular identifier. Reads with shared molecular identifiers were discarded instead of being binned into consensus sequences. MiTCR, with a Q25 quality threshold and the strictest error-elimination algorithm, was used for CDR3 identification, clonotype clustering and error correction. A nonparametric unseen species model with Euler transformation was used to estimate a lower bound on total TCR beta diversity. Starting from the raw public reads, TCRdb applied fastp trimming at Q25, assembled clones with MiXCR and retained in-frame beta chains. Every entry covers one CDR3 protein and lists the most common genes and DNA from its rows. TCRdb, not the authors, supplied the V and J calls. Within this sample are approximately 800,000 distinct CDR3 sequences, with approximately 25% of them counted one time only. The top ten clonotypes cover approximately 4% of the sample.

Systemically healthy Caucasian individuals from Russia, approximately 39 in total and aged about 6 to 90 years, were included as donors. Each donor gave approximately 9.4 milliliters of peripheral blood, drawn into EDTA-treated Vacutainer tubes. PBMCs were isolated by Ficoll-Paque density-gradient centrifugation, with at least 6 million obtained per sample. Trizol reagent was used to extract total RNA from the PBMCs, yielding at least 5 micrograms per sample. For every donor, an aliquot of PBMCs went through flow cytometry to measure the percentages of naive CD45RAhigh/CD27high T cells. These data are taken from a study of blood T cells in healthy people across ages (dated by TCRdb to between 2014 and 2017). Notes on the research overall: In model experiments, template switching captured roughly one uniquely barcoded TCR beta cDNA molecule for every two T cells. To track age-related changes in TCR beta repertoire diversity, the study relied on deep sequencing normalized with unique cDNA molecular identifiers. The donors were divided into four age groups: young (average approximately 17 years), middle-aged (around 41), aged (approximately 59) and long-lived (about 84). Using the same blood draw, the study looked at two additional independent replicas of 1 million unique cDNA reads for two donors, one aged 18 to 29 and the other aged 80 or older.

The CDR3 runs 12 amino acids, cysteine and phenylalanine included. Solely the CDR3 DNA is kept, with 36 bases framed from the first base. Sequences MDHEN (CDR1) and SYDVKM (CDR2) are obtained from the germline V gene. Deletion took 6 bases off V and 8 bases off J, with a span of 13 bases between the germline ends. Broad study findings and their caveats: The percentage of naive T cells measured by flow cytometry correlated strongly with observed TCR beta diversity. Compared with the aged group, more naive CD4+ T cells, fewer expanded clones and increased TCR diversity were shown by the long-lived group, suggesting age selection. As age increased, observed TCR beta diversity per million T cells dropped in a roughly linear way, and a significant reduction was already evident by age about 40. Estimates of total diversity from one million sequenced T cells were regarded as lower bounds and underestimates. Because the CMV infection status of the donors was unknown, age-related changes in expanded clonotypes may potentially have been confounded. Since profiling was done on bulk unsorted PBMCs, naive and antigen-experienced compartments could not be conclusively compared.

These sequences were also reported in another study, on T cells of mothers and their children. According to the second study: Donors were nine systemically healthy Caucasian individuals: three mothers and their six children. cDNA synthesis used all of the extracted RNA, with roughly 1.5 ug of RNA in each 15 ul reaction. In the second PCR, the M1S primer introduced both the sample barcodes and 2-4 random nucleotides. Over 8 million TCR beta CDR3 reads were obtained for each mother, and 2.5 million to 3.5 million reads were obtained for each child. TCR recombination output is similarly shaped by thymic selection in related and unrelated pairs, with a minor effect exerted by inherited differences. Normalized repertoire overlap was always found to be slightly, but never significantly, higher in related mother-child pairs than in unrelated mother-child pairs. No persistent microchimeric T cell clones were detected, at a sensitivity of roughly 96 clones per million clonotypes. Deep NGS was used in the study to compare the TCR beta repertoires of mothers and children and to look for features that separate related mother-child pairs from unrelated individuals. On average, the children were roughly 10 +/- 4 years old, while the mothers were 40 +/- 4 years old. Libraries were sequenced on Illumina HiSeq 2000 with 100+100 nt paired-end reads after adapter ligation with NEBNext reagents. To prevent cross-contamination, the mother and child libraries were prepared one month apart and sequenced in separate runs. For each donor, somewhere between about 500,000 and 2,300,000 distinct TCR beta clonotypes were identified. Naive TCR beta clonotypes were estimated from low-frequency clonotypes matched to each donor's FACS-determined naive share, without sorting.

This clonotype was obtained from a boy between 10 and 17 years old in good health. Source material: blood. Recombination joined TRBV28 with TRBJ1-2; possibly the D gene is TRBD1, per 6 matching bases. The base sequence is TGTGCCAGCAGCGACAGGACCCGGGGCTACACCTTC. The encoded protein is CASSDRTRGYTF.